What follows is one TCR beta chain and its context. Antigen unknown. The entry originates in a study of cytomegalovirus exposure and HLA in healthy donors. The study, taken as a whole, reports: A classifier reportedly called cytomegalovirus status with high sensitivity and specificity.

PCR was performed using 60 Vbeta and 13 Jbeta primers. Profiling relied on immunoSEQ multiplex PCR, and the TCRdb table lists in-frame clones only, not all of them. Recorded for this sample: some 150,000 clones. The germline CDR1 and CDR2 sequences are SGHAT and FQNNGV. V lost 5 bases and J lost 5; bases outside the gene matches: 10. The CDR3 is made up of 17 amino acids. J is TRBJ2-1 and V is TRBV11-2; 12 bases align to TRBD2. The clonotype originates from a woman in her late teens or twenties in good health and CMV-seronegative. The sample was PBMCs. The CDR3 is CASSPTILAGGNNEQFF. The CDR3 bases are TGTGCCAGCAGCCCTACTATCCTAGCGGGAGGGAACAATGAGCAGTTCTTC. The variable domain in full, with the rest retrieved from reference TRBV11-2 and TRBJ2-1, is EAGVAQSPRYKIIEKRQSVAFWCNPISGHATLYWYQQILGQGPKLLIQFQNNGVVDDSQLPKDRFSAERLKGVDSTLKIQPAKLEDSAVYLCASSPTILAGGNNEQFFGPGTRLTVL.